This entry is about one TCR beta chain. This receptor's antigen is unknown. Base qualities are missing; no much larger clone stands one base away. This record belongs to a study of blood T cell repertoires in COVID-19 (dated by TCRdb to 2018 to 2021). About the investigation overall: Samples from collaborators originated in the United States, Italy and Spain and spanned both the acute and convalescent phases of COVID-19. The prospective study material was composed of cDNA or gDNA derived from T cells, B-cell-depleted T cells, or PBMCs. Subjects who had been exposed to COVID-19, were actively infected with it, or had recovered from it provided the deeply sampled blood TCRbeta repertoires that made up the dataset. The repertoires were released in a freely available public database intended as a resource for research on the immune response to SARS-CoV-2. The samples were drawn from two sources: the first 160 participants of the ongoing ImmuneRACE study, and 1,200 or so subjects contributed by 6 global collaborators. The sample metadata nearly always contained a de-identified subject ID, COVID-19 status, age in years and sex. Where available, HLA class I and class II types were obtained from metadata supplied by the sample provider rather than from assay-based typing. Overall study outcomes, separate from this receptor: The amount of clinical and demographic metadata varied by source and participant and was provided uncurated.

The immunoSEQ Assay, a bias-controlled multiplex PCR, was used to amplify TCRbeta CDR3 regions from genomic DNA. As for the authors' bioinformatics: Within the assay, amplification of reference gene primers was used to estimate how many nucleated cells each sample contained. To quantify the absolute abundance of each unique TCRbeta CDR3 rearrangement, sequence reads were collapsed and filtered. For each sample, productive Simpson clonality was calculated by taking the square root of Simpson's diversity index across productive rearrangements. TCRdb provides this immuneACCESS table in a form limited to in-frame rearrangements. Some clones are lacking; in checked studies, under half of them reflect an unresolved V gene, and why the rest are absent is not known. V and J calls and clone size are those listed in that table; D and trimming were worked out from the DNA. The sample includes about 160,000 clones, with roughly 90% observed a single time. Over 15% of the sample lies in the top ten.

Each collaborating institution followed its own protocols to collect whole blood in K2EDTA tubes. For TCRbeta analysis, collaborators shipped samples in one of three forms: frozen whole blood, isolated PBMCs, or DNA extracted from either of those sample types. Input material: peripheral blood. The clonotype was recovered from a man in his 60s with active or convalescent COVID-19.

The DNA reads TGTGCCAGCAGCGCGAGTCCCTCGTCCGGCTACACCTTC. This translates into CASSASPSSGYTF. Recombination joined TRBV9 with TRBJ1-2; no D segment can be confidently identified. V is reduced by 3 bases and J by 8 bases, leaving a spacing of 14 bases between them. Measured from the cysteine to the phenylalanine, the CDR3 is 13 residues long. Just the 39-base CDR3 DNA is kept, in frame starting at base 1. Taken from the germline V gene, the CDR1 and CDR2 loops are SGDLS and YYNGEE.